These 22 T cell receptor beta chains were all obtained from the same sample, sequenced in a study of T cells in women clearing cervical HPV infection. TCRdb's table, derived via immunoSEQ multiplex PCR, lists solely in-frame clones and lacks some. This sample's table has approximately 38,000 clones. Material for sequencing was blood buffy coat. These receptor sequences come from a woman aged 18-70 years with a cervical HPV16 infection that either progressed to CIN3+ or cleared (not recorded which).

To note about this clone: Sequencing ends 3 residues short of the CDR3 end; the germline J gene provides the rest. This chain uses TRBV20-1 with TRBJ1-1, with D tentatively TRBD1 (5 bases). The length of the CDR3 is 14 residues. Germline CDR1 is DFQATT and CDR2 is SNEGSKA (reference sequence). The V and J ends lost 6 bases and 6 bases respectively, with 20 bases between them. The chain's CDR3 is CSAANPRVGPEAFF. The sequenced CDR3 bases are TGCAGTGCGGCCAACCCCAGGGTGGGTCCTGAA.

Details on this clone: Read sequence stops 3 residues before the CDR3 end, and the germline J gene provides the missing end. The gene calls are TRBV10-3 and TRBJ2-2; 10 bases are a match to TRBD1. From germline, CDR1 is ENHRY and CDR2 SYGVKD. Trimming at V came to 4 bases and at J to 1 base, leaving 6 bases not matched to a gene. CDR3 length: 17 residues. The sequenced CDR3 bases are TGTGCCATCAGTGGTAGACAGGGGGCCGAGAACACCGGGGAG. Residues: CAISGRQGAENTGE. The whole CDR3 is CAISGRQGAENTGELFF.

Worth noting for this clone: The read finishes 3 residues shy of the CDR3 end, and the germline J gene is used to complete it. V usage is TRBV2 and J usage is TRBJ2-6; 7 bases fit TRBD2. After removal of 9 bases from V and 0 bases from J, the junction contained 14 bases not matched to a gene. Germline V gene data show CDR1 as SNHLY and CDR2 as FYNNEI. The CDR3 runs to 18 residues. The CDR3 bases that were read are TGTGCCAGTCTATTTGGGGAGGGGTGGGGCTCTGGGGCCAACGTC. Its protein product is CASLFGEGWGSGANV. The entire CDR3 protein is CASLFGEGWGSGANVLTF.

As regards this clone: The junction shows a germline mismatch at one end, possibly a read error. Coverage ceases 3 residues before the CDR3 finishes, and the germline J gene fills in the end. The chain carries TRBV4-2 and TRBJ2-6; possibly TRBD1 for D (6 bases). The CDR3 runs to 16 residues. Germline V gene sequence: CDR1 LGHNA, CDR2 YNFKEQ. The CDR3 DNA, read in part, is TGCGCCAGCAGTCCGGGACACCTATCTGGGGCCAACGTC. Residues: CASSPGHLSGANV. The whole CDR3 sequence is CASSPGHLSGANVLTF.

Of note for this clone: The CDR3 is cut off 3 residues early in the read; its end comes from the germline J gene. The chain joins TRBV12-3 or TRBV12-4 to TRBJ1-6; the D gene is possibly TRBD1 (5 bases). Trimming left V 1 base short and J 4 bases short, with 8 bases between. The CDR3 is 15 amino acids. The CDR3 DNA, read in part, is TGTGCCAGCAGTTTAGTGGGGACTTATAATTCACCC. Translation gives CASSLVGTYNSP. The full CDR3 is CASSLVGTYNSPLHF.

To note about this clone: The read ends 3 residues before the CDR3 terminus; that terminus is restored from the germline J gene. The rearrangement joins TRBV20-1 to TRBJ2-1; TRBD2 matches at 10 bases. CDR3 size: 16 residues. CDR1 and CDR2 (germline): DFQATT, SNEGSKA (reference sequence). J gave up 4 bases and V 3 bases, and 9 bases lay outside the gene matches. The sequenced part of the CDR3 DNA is TGCAGTGCTAGGCGGGCTAGCGGGGGCTTATACAATGAG. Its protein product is CSARRASGGLYNE. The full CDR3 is CSARRASGGLYNEQFF.

Incomplete CDR3 DNA: TGTGCCAGCAGTTTACAGCGGGGGGGAAACACCGGGGAG. Its protein is CASSLQRGGNTGE. Given in full, the CDR3 is CASSLQRGGNTGELFF. The chain employs TRBV6-2 or TRBV6-3 and TRBJ2-2; 10 bases map to TRBD2. The read finishes 3 residues shy of the CDR3 end, and the germline J gene is used to complete it. The CDR3 totals 16 residues. The germline gives CDR1 MNHEY, CDR2 SVGEGT. The V gene end was trimmed by 4 bases and the J gene end by 2 bases; junction bases not matched to a gene: 4.

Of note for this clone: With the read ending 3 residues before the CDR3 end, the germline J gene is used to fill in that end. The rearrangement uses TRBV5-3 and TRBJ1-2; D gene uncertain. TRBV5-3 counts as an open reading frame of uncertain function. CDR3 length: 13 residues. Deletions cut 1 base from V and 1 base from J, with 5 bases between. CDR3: CARSLTGNYGYTF. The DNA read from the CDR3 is TGTGCCAGAAGCTTGACGGGTAACTATGGC.

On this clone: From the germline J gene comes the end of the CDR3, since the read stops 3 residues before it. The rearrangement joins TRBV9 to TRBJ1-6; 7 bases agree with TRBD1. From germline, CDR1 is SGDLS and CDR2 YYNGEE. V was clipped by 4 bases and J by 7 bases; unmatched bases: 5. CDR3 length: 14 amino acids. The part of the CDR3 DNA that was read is TGTGCCAGCAGCCCCGACAGGGTGAATTCACCC. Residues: CASSPDRVNSP. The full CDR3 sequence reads CASSPDRVNSPLHF. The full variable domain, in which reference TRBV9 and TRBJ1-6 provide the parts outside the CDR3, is DSGVTQTPKHLITATGQRVTLRCSPRSGDLSVYWYQQSLDQGLQFLIQYYNGEERAKGNILERFSAQQFPDLHSELNLSSLELGDSALYFCASSPDRVNSPLHFGNGTRLTVT.

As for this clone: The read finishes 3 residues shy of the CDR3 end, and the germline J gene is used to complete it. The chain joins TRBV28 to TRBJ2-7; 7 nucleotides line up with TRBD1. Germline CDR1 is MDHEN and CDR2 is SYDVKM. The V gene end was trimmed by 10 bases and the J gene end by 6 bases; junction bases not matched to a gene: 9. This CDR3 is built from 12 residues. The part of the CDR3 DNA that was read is TGTGCCATCGAGGACAGGTATGCCGAG. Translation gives CAIEDRYAE. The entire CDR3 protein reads CAIEDRYAEQYF.

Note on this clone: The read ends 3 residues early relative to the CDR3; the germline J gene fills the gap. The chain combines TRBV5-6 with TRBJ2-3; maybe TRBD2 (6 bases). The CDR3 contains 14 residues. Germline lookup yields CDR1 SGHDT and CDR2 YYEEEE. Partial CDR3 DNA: TGTGCCAGCAGCTTGTCGGCAGGGAGGAAGACG. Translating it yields CASSLSAGRKT. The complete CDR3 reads CASSLSAGRKTQYF.

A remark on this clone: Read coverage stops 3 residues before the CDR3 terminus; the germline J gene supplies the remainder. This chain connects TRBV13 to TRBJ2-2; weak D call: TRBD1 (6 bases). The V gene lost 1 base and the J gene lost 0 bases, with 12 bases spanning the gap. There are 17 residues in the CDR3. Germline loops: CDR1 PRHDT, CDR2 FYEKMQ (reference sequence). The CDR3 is CASSLAIGQSNTGELFF. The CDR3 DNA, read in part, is TGTGCCAGCAGCTTAGCAATCGGACAGTCGAACACCGGGGAG.

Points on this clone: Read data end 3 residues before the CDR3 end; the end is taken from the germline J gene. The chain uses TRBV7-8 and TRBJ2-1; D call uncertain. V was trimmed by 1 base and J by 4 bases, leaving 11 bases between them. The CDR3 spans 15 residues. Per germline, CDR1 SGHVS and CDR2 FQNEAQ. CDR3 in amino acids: CASSLGYGLYNEQFF. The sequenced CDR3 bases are TGTGCCAGCAGCTTAGGTTACGGGTTGTACAATGAG.

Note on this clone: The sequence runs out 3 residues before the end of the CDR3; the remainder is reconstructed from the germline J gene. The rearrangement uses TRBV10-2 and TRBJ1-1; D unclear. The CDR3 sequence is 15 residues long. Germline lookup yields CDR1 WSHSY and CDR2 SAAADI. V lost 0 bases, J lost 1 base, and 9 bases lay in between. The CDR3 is CASSESGWANTEAFF. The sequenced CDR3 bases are TGCGCCAGCAGTGAGTCGGGTTGGGCGAACACTGAA.

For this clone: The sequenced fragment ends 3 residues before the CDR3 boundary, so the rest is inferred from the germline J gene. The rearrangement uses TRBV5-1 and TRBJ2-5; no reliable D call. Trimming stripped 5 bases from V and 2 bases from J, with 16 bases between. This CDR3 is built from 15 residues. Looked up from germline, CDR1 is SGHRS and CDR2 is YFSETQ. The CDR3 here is CASRAGSSVQETQYF. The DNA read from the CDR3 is TGCGCCAGCAGGGCTGGTTCGAGCGTACAAGAGACC.

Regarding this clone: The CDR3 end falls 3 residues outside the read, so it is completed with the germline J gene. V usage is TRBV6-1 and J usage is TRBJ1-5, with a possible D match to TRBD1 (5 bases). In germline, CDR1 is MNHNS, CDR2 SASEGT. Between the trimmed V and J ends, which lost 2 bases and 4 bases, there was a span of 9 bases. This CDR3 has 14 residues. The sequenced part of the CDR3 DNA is TGTGCCAGCAGTGAACTGGGGGGGAATCAGCCC. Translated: CASSELGGNQP. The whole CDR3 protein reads CASSELGGNQPQHF.

This CDR3 reads CASSLEATFYYEQYF. The part of the CDR3 DNA that was read is TGTGCCAGCAGCTTGGAAGCAACTTTTTATTACGAG. The J gene is TRBJ2-7, the V gene TRBV5-6; D unclear. The DNA ends 3 residues before the CDR3 does, and the rest of the CDR3 is filled in from the germline J gene. The V end lost 0 bases, the J end lost 4 bases, and 14 bases lay between the germline ends. The germline V gene encodes CDR1 SGHDT and CDR2 YYEEEE. This CDR3 contains 15 residues.

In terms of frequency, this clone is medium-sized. The CDR3 reads CASSHNRAGANVLTF. The CDR3 bases that were read are TGTGCCAGCAGCCATAACAGGGCTGGGGCCAACGTC. The chain is built from TRBV14 and TRBJ2-6; perhaps TRBD1 as D (6 bases). The CDR3 end lies 3 residues beyond the end of the read and is filled in from the germline J gene. Germline V gene data show CDR1 as SGHDN and CDR2 as FVKESK. The CDR3 loop spans 15 amino acids. V shed 3 bases and J shed 2 bases, with 8 bases lying between them.

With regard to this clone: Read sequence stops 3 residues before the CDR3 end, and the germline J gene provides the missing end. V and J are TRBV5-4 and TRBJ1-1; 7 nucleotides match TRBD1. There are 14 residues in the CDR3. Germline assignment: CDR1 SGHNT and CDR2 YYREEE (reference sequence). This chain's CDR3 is CASSARDRGVAAFF. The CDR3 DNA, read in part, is TGTGCCAGCAGCGCCCGGGACAGAGGGGTTGCA.

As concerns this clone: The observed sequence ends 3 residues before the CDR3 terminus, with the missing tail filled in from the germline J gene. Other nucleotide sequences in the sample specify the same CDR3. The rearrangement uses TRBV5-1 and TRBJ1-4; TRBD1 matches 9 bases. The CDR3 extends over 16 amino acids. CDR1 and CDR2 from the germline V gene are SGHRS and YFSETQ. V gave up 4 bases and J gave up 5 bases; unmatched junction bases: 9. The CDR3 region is CASSRLPGQGNEKLFF. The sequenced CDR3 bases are TGCGCCAGCAGCCGGCTACCGGGACAGGGAAATGAAAAA.

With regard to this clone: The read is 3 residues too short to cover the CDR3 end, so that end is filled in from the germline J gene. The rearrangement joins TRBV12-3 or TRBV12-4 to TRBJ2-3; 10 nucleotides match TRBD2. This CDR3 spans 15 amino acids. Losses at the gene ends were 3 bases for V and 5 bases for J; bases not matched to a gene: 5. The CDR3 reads CASSFERGGIDTQYF. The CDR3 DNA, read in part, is TGTGCCAGCAGTTTTGAGCGGGGGGGAATAGATACG.

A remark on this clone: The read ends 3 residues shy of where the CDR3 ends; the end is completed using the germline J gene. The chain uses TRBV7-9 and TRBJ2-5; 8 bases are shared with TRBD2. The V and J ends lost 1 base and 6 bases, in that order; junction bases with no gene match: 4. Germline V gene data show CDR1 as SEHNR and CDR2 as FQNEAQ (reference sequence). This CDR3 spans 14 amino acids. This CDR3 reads CASSLGSGEQTQYF. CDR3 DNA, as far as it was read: TGTGCCAGCAGCTTAGGTAGCGGGGAACAGACC.